This TCR beta chain was captured in a study of T cell repertoires in cytomegalovirus infection. Study-wide background: It can be stated that public TCR beta signatures indicated CMV infection as well as a matching HLA type. Study-level results: Individuals carrying CMV plus the relevant HLA were identified by cumulative frequency of public TCR beta families. HLA-C-restricted CMV-specific TCR beta clonotypes prevailed in the ex vivo response.

Turning to this clonotype: Its specificity is not known.

This CDR3 is 14 amino acids long. V lost 4 bases and J 4 bases, leaving 13 bases between the germline ends. Germline assignment: CDR1 MNHEY and CDR2 SMNVEV (reference sequence). One entry per CDR3 protein, called by TCRdb with MiXCR from the reads. The table includes about 190,000 distinct CDR3 sequences, about a tenth detected once. The chain couples TRBV27 to TRBJ1-1; perhaps TRBD1 as D (6 bases). The source is a human donor in good health (CMV status not recorded). Some clones in this sample may be carry-over from other donors' samples. Specimen: PBMCs. The CDR3 DNA reads TGTGCCAGCAGTTCCACGACAGGCCTCACTGAAGCTTTCTTT. Amino acids: CASSSTTGLTEAFF.